Sequencing of this TCR beta chain was carried out in a study of shared clonotypes between healthy human individuals (dated by TCRdb to 2020 to 2021). About the full investigation: The cohort included three men and a couple of women between 18 and 49 years of age. To estimate repertoire size and how much clonotype sharing occurs between individuals, the study deeply sequenced the blood TCR repertoires of five healthy adults. To increase sequencing depth and limit assay-specific biases, different laboratories used diverse techniques to prepare libraries and sequence TCR repertoires. Leukapheresis yielded between about 0.85 and 10 billion PBMCs per donor.

The germline V end is reduced by 1 base and the J end by 3 bases; junction bases left unmatched: 5. Taken from cysteine to phenylalanine, the CDR3 has 16 residues. Just CDR3 DNA is preserved here, 48 bases in frame from base 1. CDR1 and CDR2, looked up from the germline V gene, are KGHSH and LQKENI. On this clone: The antigen it recognizes is unknown. It has no much larger one-base neighbor in the sample; base qualities were not kept.

Healthy HIV-negative adults with no recently reported acute infections or vaccinations were included as donors. Only Caucasian adults living in Nashville, Tennessee, USA were represented among the donors. For unsorted samples, approximately 84 million PBMCs were counted, and genomic DNA was extracted using the QIAamp DNA Blood Mini kit. After blood collection by leukapheresis, PBMCs were isolated using Ficoll-Histopaque density gradient centrifugation and then cryopreserved in the vapor phase of liquid nitrogen. The paper's findings and limits, for the study overall: Sampling was limited to blood, and TCR repertoires in tissue likely differ from TCR repertoires in blood. Pairwise subsampling led to the expectation that sequencing depth would affect the degree of clonotype sharing among donors. Because the study included a small number of donors, the genetic and exposure-history diversity represented was limited.

Using the deep immunoSEQ assay, TCR CDR3 regions were amplified from genomic DNA by multiplex PCR. Genomic DNA extracted from each cell subset was distributed evenly over all wells of several immunoSEQ 96-well plates, and each plate served as one replicate. For unsorted PBMC, approximately 0.3 ug of genomic DNA, equivalent to about 32,000 T cell genomes, went into each replicate PCR. Ten immunoSEQ deep assay plates were used to sequence unsorted PBMC genomic DNA. The purified libraries were quantified using a Qubit 3.0 fluorometer, sized with a Bioanalyzer 2100, and then quantified again using the KAPA Library Quantification kit. Each immunoSEQ 96-well plate was sequenced on its own single-read 150-cycle Illumina NextSeq 550 flow cell. Regarding the original processing steps: The immunoSEQ output contained only junctional sequences without quality scores, so filtering could not match that applied to full-length reads. To assign V/J genes and CDR3, sequences were annotated using PyIR, a Python wrapper for IgBLAST v1.9, with IMGT germline references. Reads were filtered out if the reads had weak V/J assignments (E-value above 1e-6), no CDR3, stop codons, out-of-frame junctions, or ambiguous translated residues. V3J clonotypes were defined by identical inferred V gene, J gene, and CDR3 amino acid sequence. To compute the percentage overlap between repertoires, the number of shared unique clonotypes was divided by the size of the smaller repertoire. Repertoire richness was assessed with RTK rarefaction, the Chao1 estimator, and Recon v2.1 estimates of unobserved clonotypes. Here the immuneACCESS table is served through TCRdb, limited to in-frame sequences with V and J called. Missing clones are a known gap in these copies; in checked studies unresolved V genes cover under half, and the rest lacks a known reason. The DNA was the basis for D and trimming; V, J and clone size are from that table. For this sample there are about 470,000 clones; 70% to 80% appear just once. Of the sample, roughly an eighth is held by the ten largest clones.

This receptor chain uses TRBV18 and TRBJ2-3; TRBD1 matches 9 bases in the middle. The receptor's source is a woman in her forties in good health. Some clones in this sample may be carry-over from other donors' samples. Sequencing was carried out using PBMCs. CDR3 loop: CASSPLTGGRTDTQYF. The DNA sequence is given as TGTGCCAGCTCACCACTTACAGGGGGCAGGACAGATACGCAGTATTTT.